Listed below are T cell receptor beta chains from one sample, sequenced in a study of metastatic and nonmetastatic thyroid tumors. From the PCR reads, TCRdb re-called clones with MiXCR. The sample includes 16,000 or so clones, 25% of them seen just once. The sample was adjacent normal tissue. Receptors originate from a female donor with papillary thyroid cancer or a benign thyroid nodule (not recorded which). Some clones in this sample may be carry-over from other donors' samples. Both conserved end residues are trimmed from each CDR3.

v_gene	CDR3aa
TRBV5-6	ASSLASGTDTQY
TRBV6-1	ASSQEGGHYGYT
TRBV28	ASSFHGSVYYEQY
TRBV6-1	ASNSRVFQFI
TRBV12-3/TRBV12-4	ASSFVGRPSTDTQY
TRBV6-2/TRBV6-3	ASSPTSLAVREEQY
TRBV27	ASSLSHQGYGYT
TRBV7-9	ASSAQEGYGYT
TRBV6-1	ASSLTRLSSGNTIY
TRBV6-2/TRBV6-3	ASSYGTQY
TRBV11-2	ASSLGLVLPDTQY
TRBV10-3	AISETGDTQY
TRBV2	ASSKQGYEDEQY
TRBV11-2	ASSPGTSGYEQY
TRBV20-1	SGKGDRGLVDT
TRBV27	ASSRGQGPGELF
TRBV20-1	SASWNFYEQY
TRBV19	ASSIGDMNTGANVLT
TRBV9	ASAYWFADSETTYEQY
TRBV11-2	ASSSGGDMGEQY
TRBV24-1	ATSDHRRLDRVNEQF
TRBV28	ASSLGLGGLNEKLF
TRBV7-8	ASSFLPSGTNTDTQY
TRBV4-3	ASSQDRRSIPGELF
TRBV20-1	SASGPHGERLELETQY
TRBV2	ASRGSGEIGELF
TRBV20-1	SAFLFGRPYEQY
TRBV6-2/TRBV6-3	ASSYTPGGAGAGYNEQF
TRBV20-1	SARKTNTEAF
TRBV2	ASSGLAGQETQY
TRBV4-3	ASSTGRGNEQF
TRBV6-1	ASSEAGGTDTQY
TRBV12-3/TRBV12-4	ASSLRGLAGGTNTGELF
TRBV5-1	ASMAGDRVINYGYT
TRBV27	ASSPRSRLEQF
TRBV7-9	ASSFGVTDTQY
TRBV3-1	ASSPTSGLRYNEQF
TRBV5-8	ASSLFQGVSVEQY
TRBV5-1	ASRGGLNTDTQY
TRBV6-1	ASSVQAGGPFNSPLH